The 11 T cell receptor beta chains below were found in one sample sequenced in a study of T cells in women clearing cervical HPV infection. Data came from immunoSEQ multiplex PCR; TCRdb stores just in-frame clones and leaves some out. The sample data list about 40,000 clones. Sequenced: blood buffy coat. Receptors originate from a woman aged 18 to 69 with a cervical HPV16 infection that either progressed to CIN3+ or cleared (not recorded which).

Remarks on this clone: From the germline J gene comes the end of the CDR3, since the read stops 3 residues before it. J is TRBJ2-7 and V is TRBV7-9; no clear D. Germline V gives CDR1 SEHNR, CDR2 FQNEAQ (reference sequence). CDR3 size: 15 residues. Trimming took off 3 bases at V and 0 bases at J, with 12 bases between the two ends. The CDR3 loop reads CASSLTQRSSYEQYF. The covered CDR3 bases are TGTGCCAGCAGCTTGACACAGAGGAGCTCCTACGAG.

On this clone itself: Read sequence stops 3 residues before the CDR3 end, and the germline J gene provides the missing end. The rearrangement links TRBV18 to TRBJ2-7; TRBD2 aligns across 7 bases. The CDR3 has 13 residues. In germline, CDR1 is KGHSH, CDR2 LQKENI. The ends lost 5 bases at V and 2 bases at J; junction bases unmatched: 3. Incomplete CDR3 DNA: TGTGCCAGCTCAGCGGGGGAGGCCTACGAG. Translating it yields CASSAGEAYE. The whole CDR3 sequence reads CASSAGEAYEQYF.

About this clone: The read halts 3 residues ahead of the CDR3 end, with the missing end drawn from the germline J gene. The V and J genes are TRBV6-7 and TRBJ1-1; D possibly corresponds to TRBD1 (6 bases). TRBV6-7 is marked as an open reading frame, function uncertain. The CDR3 runs to 15 residues. V was trimmed by 0 bases and J by 1 base, leaving 9 bases between them. CDR3 region: CASSYSSRGNTEAFF. The CDR3 bases that were read are TGTGCCAGCAGTTACTCGTCCAGGGGGAACACTGAA.

Worth noting for this clone: The sequence runs out 3 residues before the end of the CDR3; the remainder is reconstructed from the germline J gene. V and J are TRBV6-1 and TRBJ2-7, with D perhaps matching TRBD1 (6 bases). Trimming took off 4 bases at V and 0 bases at J, with 13 bases between the two ends. Germline CDR1 reads MNHNS; CDR2 reads SASEGT. The CDR3 spans 15 residues. The CDR3 loop is CASSGTDRLSYEQYF. Incomplete CDR3 DNA: TGTGCCAGCAGTGGGACGGACAGACTCTCCTACGAG.

Worth noting for this clone: Read sequence stops 3 residues before the CDR3 end, and the germline J gene provides the missing end. The J gene is TRBJ1-1, the V gene TRBV7-6; 9 bases fit TRBD1. This CDR3 contains 15 residues. Germline assignment: CDR1 SGHVS and CDR2 FNYEAQ. The CDR3 is CASSSGQGVSYEAFF. Incomplete CDR3 DNA: TGTGCCAGCAGCTCGGGACAGGGAGTCTCCTACGAG.

Note on this clone: Read data end 3 residues before the CDR3 end; the end is taken from the germline J gene. The gene calls are TRBV18 and TRBJ2-7, with D perhaps TRBD1 (5 bases). There are 13 residues in the CDR3. Deletions cut 1 base from V and 1 base from J, with 5 bases between. CDR1 is KGHSH and CDR2 is LQKENI in the germline V gene. The CDR3 sequence: CASSPQGSYEQYF. CDR3 DNA, as far as it was read: TGTGCCAGCTCACCACAGGGGTCCTACGAG.

Turning to this clone: The read ends 3 residues shy of where the CDR3 ends; the end is completed using the germline J gene. J is TRBJ2-3 and V is TRBV7-2; maybe TRBD2 (6 bases). V was clipped by 1 base and J by 6 bases, with 14 bases between them. The CDR3 loop spans 15 amino acids. CDR1 is SGHTA and CDR2 is FQGNSA in the germline V gene. The DNA read from the CDR3 is TGTGCCAGCAGCTTAGTTGGGACCGCGGGGGATACG. Its translation is CASSLVGTAGDT. The whole CDR3 reads CASSLVGTAGDTQYF.

A word on this clone: Read data end 3 residues before the CDR3 end; the end is taken from the germline J gene. The chain has TRBV7-9 and TRBJ2-2; perhaps TRBD2 as D (6 bases). CDR3 length: 15 amino acids. Per germline, CDR1 SEHNR and CDR2 FQNEAQ (reference sequence). CDR3 bases read: TGTGCCAGCAGCTTACACGGGGACTCTAATGAAAAG. Translation gives CASSLHGDSNEK. The entire CDR3 protein is CASSLHGDSNEKLFF.

On this clone: The read terminates 3 residues before the CDR3 end, so the remaining end is supplied by the germline J gene. The V gene is TRBV20-1, the J gene TRBJ2-2; D might be TRBD1 (6 bases). The germline V gene encodes CDR1 DFQATT and CDR2 SNEGSKA (reference sequence). There are 13 residues in the CDR3. CDR3 sequence: CSAIRGDNSPLFF. Partial CDR3 DNA: TGCAGTGCTATCAGGGGAGATAATTCACCG.

Concerning this clone itself: Read data end 3 residues before the CDR3 end; the end is taken from the germline J gene. V gene TRBV7-9 combines with J gene TRBJ1-2, with 7 bases matching TRBD1. The CDR3 spans 14 residues. CDR1 is SEHNR and CDR2 is FQNEAQ in the germline V gene (reference sequence). The part of the CDR3 DNA that was read is TGTGCCAGCAGCCCTTGGGACAGCTCCTACGAC. Residues: CASSPWDSSYD. The whole CDR3 is CASSPWDSSYDYTF. The entire variable domain, with the rest obtained from reference TRBV7-9 and TRBJ1-2, is as follows: DTGVSQNPRHKITKRGQNVTFRCDPISEHNRLYWYRQTLGQGPEFLTYFQNEAQLEKSRLLSDRFSAERPKGSFSTLEIQRTEQGDSAMYLCASSPWDSSYDYTFGSGTRLTVV.

Comments on this clone: The read halts 3 residues ahead of the CDR3 end, with the missing end drawn from the germline J gene. The rearrangement links TRBV28 to TRBJ2-7; TRBD1 matches at 7 bases. Germline CDR1 and CDR2: MDHEN and SYDVKM. CDR3 length equals 15 residues. Trimming at V came to 2 bases and at J to 1 base, leaving 5 bases not matched to a gene. The sequenced CDR3 bases are TGTGCCAGCAGTTTAGGCCGGGACAGATCCTACGAG. Protein product: CASSLGRDRSYE. The CDR3 in its entirety is CASSLGRDRSYEQYF. Looking up the rest from reference TRBV28 and TRBJ2-7 gives the full variable domain: DVKVTQSSRYLVKRTGEKVFLECVQDMDHENMFWYRQDPGLGLRLIYFSYDVKMKEKGDIPEGYSVSREKKERFSLILESASTNQTSMYLCASSLGRDRSYEQYFGPGTRLTVT.